Sequencing of this T cell receptor (beta chain) was carried out in a study of shared clonotypes between healthy human individuals (dated by TCRdb to about 2020). Regarding the complete study: A couple of women and a few men aged 18 to 49 years were included in the cohort. For each donor, CD4 naive and CD4 memory were each given three plates, CD8 naive was given two plates, and CD8 memory was given one plate. The study deeply sequenced blood TCR repertoires of five healthy adults to estimate repertoire size and the extent of clonotype sharing between individuals. To increase sequencing depth and limit assay-specific biases, TCR repertoire library preparation and sequencing were carried out by different laboratories using diverse techniques. Leukapheresis yielded between about 0.94 and 9.5 billion PBMCs per donor. The investigation overall reported the following: Sampling was restricted to blood, and TCR repertoires in tissues likely differ from the TCR repertoires found in blood. Estimated clonotype richness was generally larger for naive than for memory subsets. Compared with non-shared clonotypes, the clonotypes found in all four sorted-subset donors had higher generation probabilities. Pairwise subsampling indicated that sequencing depth was expected to affect the degree of clonotype sharing among donors. Across a few donors, 4.5% to 6.5% of naive CD4, around 3.5% of naive CD8, around 2.1% of memory CD4, and about 0.44% of memory CD8 clonotypes were shared. Incomplete sequencing was indicated by rarefaction of sorted-subset datasets, despite the large sequencing depth. The genetic and exposure-history diversity represented was limited by the small number of donors.

A word on this clone: Its antigen remains unidentified. One base away there is no much larger clone; base qualities are not given.

Cut back by 4 bases and 5 bases, the V and J ends lie 24 bases apart. CDR1 SGHAT and CDR2 FQNNGV are derived from the germline V gene. The CDR3 runs 17 residues from the cysteine to the phenylalanine. Here the CDR3 DNA is all that survives: 51 bases in frame from base 1. TCR CDR3 regions were amplified from genomic DNA by multiplex PCR using the deep immunoSEQ assay. For each cell subset, the extracted genomic DNA was distributed evenly across all wells of several immunoSEQ 96-well plates, and each plate served as one replicate. For sorted subsets, around 200 ng genomic DNA, equal to approximately 30,000 T cell genomes, was loaded into each replicate PCR. The purified libraries were quantified using a Qubit 3.0 fluorometer, sized with a Bioanalyzer 2100, and then quantified again using the KAPA Library Quantification kit. A separate single-read 150-cycle Illumina NextSeq 550 flow cell was used to sequence each immunoSEQ 96-well plate. The paper's processing steps were these. Because the immunoSEQ output held only junctional sequences and lacked quality scores, the filtering could not match the filtering applied to full-length reads. Sequences were annotated with PyIR, a Python wrapper for IgBLAST v1.9, and V/J genes and CDR3 were assigned using IMGT germline references. Any read was removed if the V/J assignment was weak (E-value above 1e-6), the CDR3 was missing, or the read contained stop codons, out-of-frame junctions, or ambiguous translated residues. V3J clonotypes were defined by identical inferred V gene, J gene, and CDR3 amino acid sequence. The percentage overlap between two repertoires was calculated by dividing the number of shared unique clonotypes by the size of the smaller repertoire. Repertoire richness was assessed with RTK rarefaction, the Chao1 estimator, and Recon v2.1 estimates of unobserved clonotypes. For all TCRbeta clonotypes obtained by the gDNA method from several donors, generation probabilities were computed with OLGA. In its TCRdb copy, this immuneACCESS table keeps in-frame sequences only and misses some clones. Where compared with another copy, unresolved V genes explain less than half of these, and the others have no known cause. The DNA was the basis for D and trimming; V, J and clone size are from that table. This sample holds 2 million to 2.5 million clones; 93% were observed only once. The leading ten clones occupy about 0.37% of the sample.

The donors were healthy, HIV-negative adults who had no recently reported acute infections or vaccinations. Every donor was a Caucasian adult residing in Nashville, Tennessee, USA. CD4+ T cells were enriched by magnetic negative selection; naive cells were then positively selected on CD45RA, and the negative fraction formed the memory subset. Blood was obtained by leukapheresis, after which PBMCs were separated by Ficoll-Histopaque density gradient centrifugation and cryopreserved in liquid nitrogen vapor phase. Purity and quantity of every magnetically sorted T cell population were checked by analytical flow cytometry. Genomic DNA was isolated from every sorted fraction and measured by UV absorbance on a Nanodrop 2000c.

The source is a young man in good health. Some clones in this sample may be carry-over from other donors' samples. The chain is made from TRBV11-2 and TRBJ2-7; the D segment could be TRBD2, given 7 matching bases. The sample taken for sequencing was naive CD4+ T cells from PBMCs. This specimen's cell subset or site label, per the study, means: CD45RA+ positively selected. The CDR3 region reads CASSSQARGAPGDEQYF. In nucleotide form, the sequence is TGTGCCAGCAGCTCCCAGGCCCGGGGGGCCCCAGGAGACGAGCAGTACTTC.